The entry that follows covers one T cell receptor (beta chain) sequence. The source of the sample is a study of blood T cell repertoires in COVID-19. Overall study context: Acute and convalescent COVID-19 samples came from the United States, Italy and Spain. Nucleic acid was either cDNA or gDNA, and it came from T cells, B-cell-depleted T cells, or PBMCs.

Germline V CDR1 and CDR2: SGHAT, FQDESV (reference sequence). With 6 bases removed from V and 4 bases from J, the gap between germline ends came to 12 bases. The CDR3 is 13 residues long. Study processing details: It was from reference gene primer amplification that nucleated cell counts were estimated. The repertoire was sequenced with immunoSEQ multiplex PCR; TCRdb's copy has only in-frame clones and lacks some. D and trimming were read from the DNA, whereas the V and J calls and clone size are those reported in that table. The table lists about 27,000 clones, 80% to 90% of them singletons. Sequencing used peripheral blood. This chain links TRBV11-1 with TRBJ1-2; D remains ambiguous. This TCR was recovered from a woman in her forties or fifties with active COVID-19. The CDR3 DNA is TGTGCCAGCAGTCCCGACATGACCTATGGCTACACCTTC. As protein: CASSPDMTYGYTF.